This T cell receptor beta chain was sequenced in a study of T-cell reconstitution after alpha-beta-depleted transplantation in children. Study observations and caveats: Some patients' high day-60 TCRbeta diversity was attributed to recipient cells surviving conditioning. It was reported that alpha-beta T cells came from several hundred expanded graft clones (about two months after transplant). A year post-transplant, T-cell counts and diversity derived mostly from newly produced T cells.

V dropped 3 bases and J dropped 0 bases, with 12 bases sitting between them. The CDR3 runs to 16 residues. Germline CDR1 and CDR2: SGHVS and FNYEAQ. There are a few counts of this clonotype. Antigen specificity is unknown. Unique molecular identifiers were incorporated during preparation of the TCRbeta library. In TCRdb, the PCR reads were re-called with MiXCR into one record per CDR3 protein. The data hold 75,000 to 80,000 distinct CDR3 sequences, with over 15% observed a single time. The chain has TRBV7-6 and TRBJ2-1, with D hard to call. The receptor's source is a male patient aged 2 to 9 who had a stem cell transplant for acute lymphoblastic leukemia, so the T cells may come from the graft donor. The source material was PBMCs, mostly from graft donor cells, sampled 360 days after TCRalphabeta/CD19-depleted stem cell transplant. The CDR3 DNA sequence: TGTGCCAGCAGCTTCACGGCTAGTAGCTCCTACAATGAGCAGTTCTTC. It translates to CASSFTASSSYNEQFF.